These 24 T cell receptor beta chains were all obtained from the same sample, sequenced in a study of blood T cell repertoires in COVID-19. Measured with immunoSEQ multiplex PCR; TCRdb has only the in-frame clones, and not every one. This table holds around 150,000 clones, approximately 90% found once. Sequencing was performed on peripheral blood. These receptor sequences come from a man aged 18 to 30 with acute or convalescent COVID-19.

CDR3 amino acids: CASSLGPDSGNTIYF. The DNA of the CDR3 is TGTGCCAGCAGCTTAGGCCCAGACTCTGGAAACACCATATATTTT. The chain recombines TRBV7-9 with TRBJ1-3; D gene ambiguous. The CDR3 spans 15 residues. V gave up 1 base and J gave up 0 bases, with 7 bases separating them. Germline V gene sequence: CDR1 SEHNR, CDR2 FQNEAQ (reference sequence).

The gene calls are TRBV7-8 and TRBJ2-1; 9 bases match TRBD1. CDR3 size: 16 residues. V was pared by 5 bases and J by 4 bases, with 9 bases of the junction left unmatched. The germline CDR1 and CDR2 sequences are SGHVS and FQNEAQ. The CDR3 DNA follows: TGTGCCAGCAGCGACAGCCGGGACAGGGCATACAATGAGCAGTTCTTC. This codes for CASSDSRDRAYNEQFF.

J is TRBJ1-1 and V is TRBV6-5; TRBD1 might be the D (5 bases). Trimming shortened V by 5 bases and J by 3 bases, and 10 bases separated the two germline ends. This CDR3 region has 13 residues. CDR1 is MNHEY and CDR2 is SVGAGI in the germline V gene. The CDR3 bases are TGTGCCAGCAGTCGGGGGGTGGACACTGAAGCTTTCTTT. Its translation: CASSRGVDTEAFF.

There are a few counts of this clone. V and J are TRBV24-1 and TRBJ1-2; D unclear. CDR1 KGHDR and CDR2 SFDVKD come from the germline V gene. The CDR3 spans 13 residues. V dropped 7 bases and J dropped 4 bases, with 12 bases sitting between them. The CDR3 DNA reads as TGTGCCACCAGCTCGCGGGAATTCTATGGCTACACCTTC. Amino acids: CATSSREFYGYTF.

This chain links TRBV7-2 with TRBJ1-2; 9 bases fit TRBD1. The CDR3 extends over 14 amino acids. From germline, CDR1 is SGHTA and CDR2 FQGNSA. Trimming took 1 base from V and 7 from J; bases not matched to a gene: 4. The CDR3 reads CASSLVGTGSGYTF. CDR3 DNA sequence: TGTGCCAGCAGCTTAGTTGGGACAGGGAGTGGCTACACCTTC.

This clone showed up just once. The V and J genes are TRBV29-1 and TRBJ1-1; tentative D call: TRBD1 (5 bases). V was clipped by 4 bases and J by 7 bases, with 7 bases between them. Germline-derived CDR1 and CDR2 are SQVTM and ANQGSEA. There are 10 residues in the CDR3. CDR3 sequence: CSVGGGEAFF. The CDR3 region has the DNA TGCAGCGTTGGGGGCGGTGAAGCTTTCTTT.

The chain recombines TRBV30 with TRBJ2-3, with a tentative D call TRBD2 (7 bases). The CDR3 runs 18 residues. Trimming took off 3 bases at V and 1 base at J, with 23 bases between the two ends. Germline loops: CDR1 GTSNPN, CDR2 SVGIG (reference sequence). CDR3 sequence reads: CAWRQGLRTRTRTDTQYF. CDR3 bases: TGTGCCTGGAGACAGGGATTACGGACTAGAACCCGCACAGATACGCAGTATTTT.

This clone was detected a few times. The chain links TRBV3-1 (or the pseudogene TRBV3-2) to TRBJ2-1, with D unclear. Germline lookup yields CDR1 LGHDT and CDR2 YNNKEL (reference sequence). The length of the CDR3 is 15 residues. Trimming took off 0 bases at V and 9 bases at J, with 15 bases between the two ends. CDR3 residues: CASSQDPYFTSEQFF. CDR3 coding DNA: TGTGCCAGCAGCCAAGATCCGTATTTTACCAGTGAGCAGTTCTTC.

CDR3 in DNA: TGTGCCAGCAGCCCCTACCCCGGGACAGGGGACGAGACCCAGTACTTC. It specifies CASSPYPGTGDETQYF. The chain combines TRBV7-9 with TRBJ2-5; 10 nucleotides agree with TRBD1. The germline V gene encodes CDR1 SEHNR and CDR2 FQNEAQ (reference sequence). J was trimmed by 5 bases and V by 5 bases; bases with no gene match: 11. The CDR3 is made up of 16 amino acids.

The chain is built from TRBV5-6 and TRBJ1-5, with a tentative D call TRBD1 (6 bases). CDR3 length equals 14 residues. Trimming cost V 0 bases and J 4 bases, with 8 bases left between them. CDR1 SGHDT and CDR2 YYEEEE come from the germline V gene. The CDR3 is CASSLGGTNQPQHF. The CDR3 DNA reads as TGTGCCAGCAGCTTGGGGGGGACAAATCAGCCCCAGCATTTT.

The rearrangement joins TRBV2 to TRBJ2-3, with TRBD2 identical over 7 bases. CDR1 and CDR2 (germline): SNHLY, FYNNEI. J was trimmed by 3 bases and V by 6 bases; bases with no gene match: 12. The CDR3 covers 16 residues. Written as DNA, the CDR3 is TGTGCCAGCAGGGAGCTGGGGCAGGGAGGGACAGATACGCAGTATTTT. Its translation: CASRELGQGGTDTQYF.

The chain uses TRBV6-5 and TRBJ2-3, with D tentatively TRBD2 (5 bases). CDR1 and CDR2 (germline): MNHEY, SVGAGI. The CDR3 length is 14 residues. The V gene lost 10 bases and the J gene lost 6 bases, with 20 bases spanning the gap. CDR3 bases: TGTGCCACGCATCCTCAGAGGGCAGCGGATACGCAGTATTTT. It is translated as CATHPQRAADTQYF.

This rearrangement joins TRBV30 to TRBJ1-5, with D possibly matching TRBD1 (6 bases). CDR1 is GTSNPN and CDR2 is SVGIG in the germline V gene (reference sequence). Deletions cut 1 base from V and 0 bases from J, with 10 bases between. This CDR3 spans 15 amino acids. The DNA for the CDR3 is TGTGCCTGGAGTGCGGGGACATTTAGCAATCAGCCCCAGCATTTT. As protein: CAWSAGTFSNQPQHF.

This sequence joins TRBV7-2 and TRBJ2-5; TRBD1 matches 10 bases. Germline V gene lookup returns CDR1 SGHTA and CDR2 FQGNSA. V lost 6 bases to trimming and J lost 4 bases; unmatched junction nucleotides: 5. CDR3 length: 14 residues. CDR3 amino acids: CASRKTGGSETQYF. The CDR3 region has the DNA TGTGCCAGCAGGAAGACAGGGGGCTCAGAGACCCAGTACTTC.

The chain uses TRBV20-1 and TRBJ1-3, with D hard to call. Trimming removed 0 bases at V and 8 bases at J, with 5 bases between. CDR1 DFQATT and CDR2 SNEGSKA come from the germline V gene (reference sequence). The CDR3 has 11 residues. CDR3 sequence reads: CSARDPDTIYF. DNA of the CDR3: TGCAGTGCTAGAGACCCGGACACCATATATTTT.

The V gene is TRBV6-1, the J gene TRBJ1-2; D is ambiguous. Trimming stripped 4 bases from V and 3 bases from J, with 21 bases between. CDR3 length: 17 residues. Germline CDR1 reads MNHNS; CDR2 reads SASEGT. CDR3 in DNA: TGTGCCAGCAGTGCCCTACCCGTCCTGGTTATAGACTATGGCTACACCTTC. This encodes CASSALPVLVIDYGYTF.

V gene TRBV5-4 combines with J gene TRBJ2-1; 7 nucleotides align to TRBD1. With V trimmed by 2 bases and J by 4 bases, 9 bases remained unmatched. Germline values: CDR1 SGHNT, CDR2 YYREEE (reference sequence). The CDR3 covers 16 residues. The CDR3 nucleotides read TGTGCCAGCAGCTTACCTCCCCGGACAGGTTACAATGAGCAGTTCTTC. Its protein is CASSLPPRTGYNEQFF.

The gene calls are TRBV11-2 and TRBJ1-4; 7 positions match TRBD1. The trim removed 2 bases at V and 12 bases at J, leaving 9 bases unmatched. This CDR3 spans 14 amino acids. Germline V gene sequence: CDR1 SGHAT, CDR2 FQNNGV. The CDR3 DNA is TGTGCCAGCAGCTTACCCACGACAGGGAAAGAACTGTTTTTT. This codes for CASSLPTTGKELFF.

V is TRBV30 and J is TRBJ2-1; 7 bases fit TRBD2. The V and J ends lost 5 bases and 4 bases, in that order; junction bases with no gene match: 8. CDR1 is GTSNPN, CDR2 SVGIG, per germline (reference sequence). The CDR3 sequence is 14 residues long. The CDR3 coding sequence is TGTGCCTGGCTTTGGGGGGGGAAGTACAATGAGCAGTTCTTC. Translation: CAWLWGGKYNEQFF.

CDR3 in DNA: TGTGCCAGCAGTTTATTAAACGGGGAGCTGTTTTTT. Translating it yields CASSLLNGELFF. The chain combines TRBV27 with TRBJ2-2; no firm D call. CDR1 MNHEY and CDR2 SMNVEV come from the germline V gene (reference sequence). V was shortened by 1 base and J by 7 bases, with 4 bases between the two germline ends. This CDR3 spans 12 amino acids.

The count of this clone is one. The rearrangement joins TRBV19 to TRBJ1-2; 7 bases match TRBD1. CDR1 LNHDA and CDR2 SQIVND come from the germline V gene (reference sequence). The CDR3 runs to 14 residues. J was trimmed by 5 bases and V by 5 bases; bases with no gene match: 8. DNA of the CDR3: TGTGCCAGTAGTGTCGGACAGGCCAATTATGGCTACACCTTC. This codes for CASSVGQANYGYTF. Filled out from reference TRBV19 and TRBJ1-2, the complete variable domain reads DGGITQSPKYLFRKEGQNVTLSCEQNLNHDAMYWYRQDPGQGLRLIYYSQIVNDFQKGDIAEGYSVSREKKESFPLTVTSAQKNPTAFYLCASSVGQANYGYTFGSGTRLTVV.

The CDR3 region is CASSFGTGEYF. The CDR3 DNA reads as TGTGCCAGCAGCTTTGGGACAGGGGAGTATTTT. The chain recombines TRBV7-9 with TRBJ2-3, with TRBD1 identical over 10 bases. This CDR3 spans 11 amino acids. J gave up 13 bases and V 3 bases, and 1 base lay outside the gene matches. Germline values: CDR1 SEHNR, CDR2 FQNEAQ (reference sequence). Full variable domain (rest looked up from reference TRBV7-9 and TRBJ2-3): DTGVSQNPRHKITKRGQNVTFRCDPISEHNRLYWYRQTLGQGPEFLTYFQNEAQLEKSRLLSDRFSAERPKGSFSTLEIQRTEQGDSAMYLCASSFGTGEYFGPGTRLTVL.

Here the CDR3 reads CASSLGYVQGGGNTIYF. The CDR3 bases are TGCGCCAGCAGCTTGGGTTACGTACAGGGTGGAGGAAACACCATATATTTT. This chain links TRBV5-1 with TRBJ1-3, with D possibly matching TRBD1 (6 bases). Between the trimmed V and J ends, which lost 0 bases and 4 bases, there was a span of 17 bases. The CDR3 has 17 amino acids. CDR1 is SGHRS, CDR2 YFSETQ, per germline.

The CDR3 loop is CASKRQGAITDTQYF. CDR3 coding DNA: TGTGCCAGCAAGAGGCAGGGCGCCATCACAGATACGCAGTATTTT. The V and J genes are TRBV6-5 and TRBJ2-3; D is possibly TRBD1 (5 bases). The CDR3 contains 15 residues. Germline loops: CDR1 MNHEY, CDR2 SVGAGI. The V and J ends lost 7 bases and 2 bases respectively, with 16 bases between them.